The clone carrying this TCR beta chain was counted only a few times. The antigen is not known. In TCRdb, the reads were re-called with MiXCR into one record per CDR3 protein. Of about half a million distinct CDR3 sequences in the sample, roughly a third were seen once. The data belong to a study of T cell repertoires in cytomegalovirus infection. Study overall: Well-studied HLA-B-restricted CMV epitopes were used in the study alongside recently identified HLA-C-restricted ones.

CDR1 and CDR2 (germline): MGHRA, YSYEKL. V lost 3 bases to trimming and J lost 10 bases, with 10 bases between them. The CDR3 is 12 amino acids. The sample here was cultured PBMCs, taken from culture after CMV antigen stimulation. This rearrangement joins TRBV4-1 to TRBJ2-1; D unclear. The receptor was derived from a human donor in good health (CMV status not recorded). Some clones in this sample may be carry-over from other donors' samples. CDR3 protein: CASSQGKTEQFF. The CDR3 DNA reads as TGCGCCAGCAGCCAGGGGAAAACAGAGCAGTTCTTC.